These T cell receptor beta chains were read from a single sample in a study of blood T cells in healthy people across ages. Via MiXCR, TCRdb re-called the 5' RACE reads, giving one row per CDR3 protein. The table records hundreds of thousands of distinct CDR3 sequences, around 48% of them present only once. Source material: blood. These receptors came from a man older than 75 in good health. Each CDR3 is given with its conserved first and last residue. Each record gives: V gene, J gene, D gene, clone size, CDR3 protein, CDR3 DNA. A D gene is named only where the DNA matches it firmly. Rows give clone size only sometimes, using once, few, many, or a class for an expanded clone.

>TRBV12-3/TRBV12-4|TRBJ2-3|.|once
CASNPQRVTFTASTDTQYF
TGTGCCAGCAATCCCCAGAGGGTAACCTTCACAGCTAGCACAGATACGCAGTATTTT
>TRBV7-2|TRBJ2-1|TRBD1|.
CASSLGQGVRKYNEQFF
TGTGCCAGCAGCTTGGGACAGGGGGTCCGGAAGTACAATGAGCAGTTCTTC
>TRBV27|TRBJ2-3|TRBD1|few
CASSPRQGASTDTQYF
TGTGCCAGCAGTCCGCGGCAGGGGGCCAGCACAGATACGCAGTATTTT
>TRBV4-3|TRBJ2-7|TRBD2|.
CASSQGPGGYEQYF
TGCGCCAGCAGCCAAGGGCCCGGGGGGTACGAGCAGTACTTC
>TRBV7-2|TRBJ2-3|.|many
CASSLVSVSTDTQYF
TGTGCCAGCAGCTTAGTCAGTGTGAGCACAGATACGCAGTATTTT
>TRBV11-1|TRBJ2-3|TRBD2|.
CASSLGRGGSTDTQYF
TGTGCCAGCAGCTTAGGCCGGGGGGGGTCAACAGATACGCAGTATTTT
>TRBV30|TRBJ2-1|.|.
CAWSRQPRGNEQFF
TGTGCCTGGAGTCGTCAGCCAAGGGGAAATGAGCAGTTCTTC
>TRBV29-1|TRBJ2-7|.|.
CSVEGDGPEQYF
TGCAGCGTTGAAGGGGACGGTCCCGAGCAGTACTTC
>TRBV15|TRBJ2-3|TRBD2|.
CATSRDSQRGDTQYF
TGTGCCACCAGCAGAGATAGCCAGCGGGGGGATACGCAGTATTTT
>TRBV12-3/TRBV12-4|TRBJ2-1|.|many
CASSLNSRVGNEQFF
TGTGCCAGCAGTTTAAATTCGCGAGTCGGGAATGAGCAGTTCTTC
>TRBV7-2|TRBJ2-7|TRBD2|few
CASSKPTGGIYNEQYF
TGTGCCAGCAGCAAACCCACGGGAGGGATCTACAATGAGCAGTACTTC
>TRBV7-8|TRBJ2-1|.|once
CASSSRGAELNEQFF
TGTGCCAGCAGCTCCCGGGGGGCTGAACTAAATGAGCAGTTCTTC
>TRBV6-6|TRBJ2-1|TRBD2|many
CASSHPGLATNEQFF
TGTGCCAGCAGTCACCCGGGACTAGCTACCAATGAGCAGTTCTTC
>TRBV6-1|TRBJ1-5|.|.
CASSRPFGRHYSNQPQHF
TGTGCCAGCAGCCGCCCATTTGGACGACATTATAGCAATCAGCCCCAGCATTTT
>TRBV5-1|TRBJ1-3|TRBD1|.
CASRHGQGDSGNTIYF
TGCGCCAGCAGACACGGACAGGGGGACTCTGGAAACACCATATATTTT
>TRBV6-5|TRBJ2-2|.|once
CASTALAHGELFF
TGTGCCAGCACCGCACTGGCTCACGGGGAGCTGTTTTTT
>TRBV27|TRBJ2-1|.|.
CASSFRHELFF
TGTGCCAGCAGTTTTCGGCATGAGCTGTTCTTC
>TRBV27|TRBJ2-7|TRBD2|.
CASRTSGGYEQYF
TGTGCCAGCAGGACTAGCGGGGGCTACGAGCAGTACTTC
>TRBV24-1|TRBJ1-1|TRBD1|.
CATMDRQNTEAFF
TGTGCCACCATGGACAGGCAGAACACTGAAGCTTTCTTT
>TRBV12-3/TRBV12-4|TRBJ1-2|.|.
CASSVQGKYGYTF
TGTGCCAGCAGTGTTCAGGGGAAGTATGGCTACACCTTC
>TRBV2|TRBJ2-1|TRBD2|few
CASRPGLAGFAEQFF
TGTGCCAGCAGGCCGGGACTAGCGGGATTCGCGGAGCAGTTCTTC
>TRBV12-3/TRBV12-4|TRBJ1-2|.|.
CASTRGSDGYTF
TGTGCCAGCACCAGGGGATCCGATGGCTACACCTTC
>TRBV6-5|TRBJ1-2|.|many
CASSYSVLRSGRGYGYTF
TGTGCCAGCAGTTACTCGGTGCTTCGGTCGGGGCGCGGCTATGGCTACACCTTC
>TRBV6-5|TRBJ2-7|.|.
CASSDLPGYEQYF
TGTGCCAGCAGTGACCTGCCGGGCTACGAGCAGTACTTC
>TRBV15|TRBJ1-5|.|few
CATSSGRSNQPQHF
TGTGCCACCAGCAGTGGACGGAGCAATCAGCCCCAGCATTTT
>TRBV2|TRBJ2-1|TRBD2|.
CASSDGGRAAYNEQFF
TGTGCCAGCAGTGATGGCGGGAGGGCCGCCTACAATGAGCAGTTCTTC
>TRBV5-6|TRBJ2-5|TRBD1|.
CASSYVQGVDQETQYF
TGTGCCAGCAGCTATGTACAGGGGGTGGACCAAGAGACCCAGTACTTC
>TRBV20-1|TRBJ1-1|.|.
CSASGHIPNTEAFF
TGCAGTGCTAGTGGGCACATACCGAACACTGAAGCTTTCTTT
>TRBV20-1|TRBJ2-5|.|.
CSAKGLETQYF
TGCAGTGCTAAGGGGCTGGAGACCCAGTACTTC
>TRBV6-5|TRBJ2-7|.|many
CASSPDYNGREQYF
TGTGCCAGCAGTCCCGACTATAACGGGCGCGAGCAGTACTTC
>TRBV6-5|TRBJ2-1|.|many
CASSYSPRWNEQFF
TGTGCCAGCAGTTACTCGCCTAGGTGGAATGAGCAGTTCTTC
>TRBV3-1|TRBJ1-5|.|.
CASSQGSLKPQHF
TGTGCCAGCAGCCAAGGGTCTTTGAAGCCCCAGCATTTT
>TRBV5-1|TRBJ1-6|.|few
CASSPRDRNSPLHF
TGCGCCAGCAGCCCCCGGGACCGAAATTCACCCCTCCACTTT
>TRBV5-6|TRBJ1-4|.|.
CASSLAGLDEKLFF
TGTGCCAGCAGCTTGGCAGGGTTAGATGAAAAACTGTTTTTT
>TRBV2|TRBJ2-1|.|.
CASRRGGEAVSGQFF
TGTGCCAGCAGGAGAGGCGGGGAGGCCGTCTCCGGGCAGTTCTTC
>TRBV10-2|TRBJ1-5|.|once
CASSELEGNRPQHF
TGCGCCAGCAGTGAGTTGGAGGGGAATCGGCCCCAGCATTTT
>TRBV11-2|TRBJ2-3|TRBD2|.
CASSLRTSGGRTDTQYF
TGTGCCAGCAGCCTTAGGACTAGCGGGGGGCGGACAGATACGCAGTATTTT
>TRBV5-1|TRBJ2-7|.|few
CASSLETGTAYEQYF
TGCGCCAGCAGCTTGGAAACCGGGACGGCCTACGAGCAGTACTTC
>TRBV24-1|TRBJ2-1|.|.
CATSATLYEQFF
TGTGCCACCAGTGCGACGCTCTATGAGCAGTTCTTC
>TRBV4-3|TRBJ2-7|.|.
CASSQGQGGMYEQYF
TGCGCCAGCAGCCAAGGACAGGGAGGAATGTACGAGCAGTACTTC
>TRBV6-2/TRBV6-3|TRBJ2-7|.|few
CASSRRGAVEQYF
TGTGCCAGCAGCCGACGGGGGGCCGTGGAGCAGTACTTC
>TRBV6-5|TRBJ1-2|.|many
CASSPGSYGYTF
TGTGCCAGCAGTCCCGGGAGCTATGGCTACACCTTC
>TRBV6-6|TRBJ1-2|.|.
CASSKTVNYGYTF
TGTGCCAGCAGTAAGACAGTGAACTATGGCTACACCTTC
>TRBV2|TRBJ1-5|.|.
CASSGGRSNQPQHF
TGTGCCAGCAGTGGGGGCAGAAGCAATCAGCCCCAGCATTTT
>TRBV6-5|TRBJ2-7|TRBD1|many
CASSYSGQGRAEQYF
TGTGCCAGCAGTTACTCCGGACAGGGGAGGGCGGAGCAGTACTTC
>TRBV12-3/TRBV12-4|TRBJ1-2|.|.
CASSVIEDGGYTF
TGTGCCAGCAGTGTGATTGAGGATGGCGGCTACACCTTC
>TRBV30|TRBJ2-2|.|.
CAWTKQGFPGELFF
TGTGCCTGGACTAAACAGGGCTTCCCCGGGGAGCTGTTTTTT
>TRBV20-1|TRBJ2-1|.|.
CSASGSEQFF
TGCAGTGCTAGCGGAAGTGAGCAGTTCTTC